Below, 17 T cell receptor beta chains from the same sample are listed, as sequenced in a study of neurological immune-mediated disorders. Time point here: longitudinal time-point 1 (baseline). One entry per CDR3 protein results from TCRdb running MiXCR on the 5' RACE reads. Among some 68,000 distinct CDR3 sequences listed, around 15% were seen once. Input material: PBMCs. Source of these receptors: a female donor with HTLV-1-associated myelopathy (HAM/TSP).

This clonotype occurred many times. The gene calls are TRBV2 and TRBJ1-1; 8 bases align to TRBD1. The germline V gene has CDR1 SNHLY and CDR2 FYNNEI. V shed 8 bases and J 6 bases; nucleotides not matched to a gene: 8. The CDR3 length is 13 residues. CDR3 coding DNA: TGTGCCAGCGGCACAGGGGGGAATTCTGAAGCTTTCTTT. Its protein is CASGTGGNSEAFF.

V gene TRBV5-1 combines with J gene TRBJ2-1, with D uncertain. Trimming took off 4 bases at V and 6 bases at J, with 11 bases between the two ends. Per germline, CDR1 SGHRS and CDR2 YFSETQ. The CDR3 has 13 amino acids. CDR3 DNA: TGCGCCAGCAGCCTTAGCCCACTCAATGAGCAGTTCTTC. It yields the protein CASSLSPLNEQFF.

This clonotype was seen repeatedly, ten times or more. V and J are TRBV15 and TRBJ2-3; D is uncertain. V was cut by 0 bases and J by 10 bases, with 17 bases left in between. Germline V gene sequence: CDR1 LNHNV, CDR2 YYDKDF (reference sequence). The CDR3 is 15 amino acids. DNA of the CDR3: TGTGCCACCAGCAGAGATAACGTTTACCAGTTAGCGCAGTATTTT. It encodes CATSRDNVYQLAQYF.

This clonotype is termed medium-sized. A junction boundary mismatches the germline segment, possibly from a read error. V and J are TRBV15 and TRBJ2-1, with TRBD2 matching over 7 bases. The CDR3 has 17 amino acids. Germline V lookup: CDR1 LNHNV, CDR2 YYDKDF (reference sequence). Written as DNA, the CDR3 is TGTGCTACCAGCAGATACGCAGCGGGGCACTCCTACAATGAGCAGTTCTTC. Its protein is CATSRYAAGHSYNEQFF.

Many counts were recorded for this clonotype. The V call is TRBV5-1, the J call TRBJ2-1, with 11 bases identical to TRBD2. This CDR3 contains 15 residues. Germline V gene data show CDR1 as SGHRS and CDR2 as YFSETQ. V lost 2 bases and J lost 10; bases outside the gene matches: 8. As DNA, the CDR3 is TGCGCCAGCAGCTTCGGGACTAGCGGTCCCCTGGAGCAGTTCTTC. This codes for CASSFGTSGPLEQFF.

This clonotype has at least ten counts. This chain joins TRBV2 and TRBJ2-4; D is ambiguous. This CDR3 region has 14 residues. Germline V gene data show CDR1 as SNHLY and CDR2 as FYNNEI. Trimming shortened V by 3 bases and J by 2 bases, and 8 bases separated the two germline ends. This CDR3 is CASSDGVSKNIQYF. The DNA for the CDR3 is TGTGCCAGCAGTGATGGTGTATCCAAAAACATTCAGTACTTC.

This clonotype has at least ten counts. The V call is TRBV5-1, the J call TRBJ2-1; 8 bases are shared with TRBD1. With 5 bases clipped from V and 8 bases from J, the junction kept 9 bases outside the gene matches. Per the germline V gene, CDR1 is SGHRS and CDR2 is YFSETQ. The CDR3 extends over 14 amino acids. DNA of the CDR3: TGCGCCAGCAGGATCCTGACAGGGGTTGATGAGCAGTTCTTC. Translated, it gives CASRILTGVDEQFF.

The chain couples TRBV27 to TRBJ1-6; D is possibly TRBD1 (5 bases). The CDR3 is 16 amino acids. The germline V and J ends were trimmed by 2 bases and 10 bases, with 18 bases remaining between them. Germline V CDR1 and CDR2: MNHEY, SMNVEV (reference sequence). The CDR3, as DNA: TGTGCCAGCAGTTTAGAGGCATTGGGGGTAGGGTCACCCCTCCACTTT. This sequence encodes CASSLEALGVGSPLHF.

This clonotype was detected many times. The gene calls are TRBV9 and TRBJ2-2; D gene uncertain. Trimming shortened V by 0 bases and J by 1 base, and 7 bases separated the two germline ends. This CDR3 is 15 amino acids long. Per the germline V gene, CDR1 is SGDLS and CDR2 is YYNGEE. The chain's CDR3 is CASSVARRNTGELFF. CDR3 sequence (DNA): TGTGCCAGCAGCGTAGCTCGGAGGAACACCGGGGAGCTGTTTTTT. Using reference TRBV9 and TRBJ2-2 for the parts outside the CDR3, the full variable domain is DSGVTQTPKHLITATGQRVTLRCSPRSGDLSVYWYQQSLDQGLQFLIQYYNGEERAKGNILERFSAQQFPDLHSELNLSSLELGDSALYFCASSVARRNTGELFFGEGSRLTVL.

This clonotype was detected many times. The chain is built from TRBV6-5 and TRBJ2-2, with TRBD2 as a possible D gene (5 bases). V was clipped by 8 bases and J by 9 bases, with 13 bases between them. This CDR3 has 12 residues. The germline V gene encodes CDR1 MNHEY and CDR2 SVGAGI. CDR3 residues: CASRTTKRELFF. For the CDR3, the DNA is TGTGCCAGCCGAACGACTAAACGGGAGCTGTTTTTT.

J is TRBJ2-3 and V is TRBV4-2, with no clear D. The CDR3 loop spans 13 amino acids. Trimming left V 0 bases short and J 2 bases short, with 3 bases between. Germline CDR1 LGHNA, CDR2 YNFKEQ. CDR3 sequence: CASSQDNTDTQYF. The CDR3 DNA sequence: TGTGCCAGCAGCCAAGACAACACAGATACGCAGTATTTT.

The CDR3 protein is CASSSLPSGVEDTQYF. The CDR3 DNA reads TGCGCCAGCAGCTCGCTGCCTAGCGGGGTAGAGGATACGCAGTATTTT. The chain has TRBV5-1 and TRBJ2-3, with 9 bases lining up with TRBD2. CDR1 and CDR2 (germline): SGHRS, YFSETQ. J gave up 6 bases and V 3 bases, and 11 bases lay outside the gene matches. CDR3 size: 16 residues. The full variable domain, completed using reference TRBV5-1 and TRBJ2-3, is KAGVTQTPRYLIKTRGQQVTLSCSPISGHRSVSWYQQTPGQGLQFLFEYFSETQRNKGNFPGRFSGRQFSNSRSEMNVSTLELGDSALYLCASSSLPSGVEDTQYFGPGTRLTVL.

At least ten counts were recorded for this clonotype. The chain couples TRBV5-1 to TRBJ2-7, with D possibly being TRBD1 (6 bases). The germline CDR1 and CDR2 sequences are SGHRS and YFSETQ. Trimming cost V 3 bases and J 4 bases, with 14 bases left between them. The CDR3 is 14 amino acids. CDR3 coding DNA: TGCGCCAGCAGCTCTACCGGACAGAGATACGAGCAGTACTTC. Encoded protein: CASSSTGQRYEQYF.

CDR3 sequence reads: CSARDGQGRYEQYF. The CDR3 DNA reads as TGCAGTGCTAGAGACGGGCAGGGGAGGTACGAGCAGTACTTC. The V gene is TRBV20-1, the J gene TRBJ2-7; TRBD1 or TRBD2 may be the D gene (6 bases each). The length of the CDR3 is 14 residues. Trimming pared 0 bases from V and 4 bases from J, leaving 13 bases between. CDR1 and CDR2 (germline): DFQATT, SNEGSKA (reference sequence).

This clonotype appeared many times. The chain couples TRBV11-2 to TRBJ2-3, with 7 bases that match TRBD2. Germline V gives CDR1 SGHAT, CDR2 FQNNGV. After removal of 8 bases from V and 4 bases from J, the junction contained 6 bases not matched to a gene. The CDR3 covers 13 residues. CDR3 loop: CASGGEGPDTQYF. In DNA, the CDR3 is TGTGCCAGCGGGGGGGAGGGCCCAGATACGCAGTATTTT.

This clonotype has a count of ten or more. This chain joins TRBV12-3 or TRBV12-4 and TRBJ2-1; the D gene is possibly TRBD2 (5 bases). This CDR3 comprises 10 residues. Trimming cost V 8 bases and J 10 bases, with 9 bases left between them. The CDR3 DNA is TGTGCCAGCGGACTGCTCGAGCAGTTCTTC. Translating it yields CASGLLEQFF.

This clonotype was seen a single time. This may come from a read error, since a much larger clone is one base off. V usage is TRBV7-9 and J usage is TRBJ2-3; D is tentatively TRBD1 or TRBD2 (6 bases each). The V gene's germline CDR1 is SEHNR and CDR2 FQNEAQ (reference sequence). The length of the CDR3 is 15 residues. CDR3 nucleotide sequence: TGTGTCAGCAGCTTAGGGGGGAGTGGCAGTTGGACGCAGTATTTT. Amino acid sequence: CVSSLGGSGSWTQYF. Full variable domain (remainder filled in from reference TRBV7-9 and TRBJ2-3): DTGVSQNPRHKITKRGQNVTFRCDPISEHNRLYWYRQTLGQGPEFLTYFQNEAQLEKSRLLSDRFSAERPKGSFSTLEIQRTEQGDSAMYLCVSSLGGSGSWTQYFGPGTRLTVL.